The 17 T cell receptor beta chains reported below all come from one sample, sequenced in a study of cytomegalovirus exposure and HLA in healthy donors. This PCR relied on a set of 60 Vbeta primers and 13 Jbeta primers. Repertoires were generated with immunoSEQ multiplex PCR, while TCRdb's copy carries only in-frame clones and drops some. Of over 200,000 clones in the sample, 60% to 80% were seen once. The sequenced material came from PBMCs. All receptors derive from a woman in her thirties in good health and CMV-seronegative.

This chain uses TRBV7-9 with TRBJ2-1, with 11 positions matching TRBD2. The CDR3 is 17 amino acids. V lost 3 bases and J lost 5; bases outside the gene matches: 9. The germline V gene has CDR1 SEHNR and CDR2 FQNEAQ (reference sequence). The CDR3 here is CASSFPTSGRVNNEQFF. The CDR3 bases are TGTGCCAGCAGCTTCCCAACTAGCGGGAGAGTTAACAATGAGCAGTTCTTC. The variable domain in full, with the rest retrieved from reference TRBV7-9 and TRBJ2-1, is DTGVSQNPRHKITKRGQNVTFRCDPISEHNRLYWYRQTLGQGPEFLTYFQNEAQLEKSRLLSDRFSAERPKGSFSTLEIQRTEQGDSAMYLCASSFPTSGRVNNEQFFGPGTRLTVL.

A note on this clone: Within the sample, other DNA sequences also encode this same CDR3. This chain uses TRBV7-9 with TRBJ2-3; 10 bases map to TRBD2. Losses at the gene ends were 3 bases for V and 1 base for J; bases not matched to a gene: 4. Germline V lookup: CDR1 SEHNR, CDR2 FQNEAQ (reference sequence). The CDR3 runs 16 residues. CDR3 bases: TGTGCCAGCAGCTTTTCCGGGACTAGCGGCACAGATACGCAGTATTTT. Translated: CASSFSGTSGTDTQYF.

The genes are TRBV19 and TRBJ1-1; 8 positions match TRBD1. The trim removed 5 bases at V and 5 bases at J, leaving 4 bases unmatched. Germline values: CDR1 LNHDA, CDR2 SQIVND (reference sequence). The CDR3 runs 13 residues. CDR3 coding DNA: TGTGCCAGTAGTTCAGGGGGCGTGACTGAAGCTTTCTTT. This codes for CASSSGGVTEAFF.

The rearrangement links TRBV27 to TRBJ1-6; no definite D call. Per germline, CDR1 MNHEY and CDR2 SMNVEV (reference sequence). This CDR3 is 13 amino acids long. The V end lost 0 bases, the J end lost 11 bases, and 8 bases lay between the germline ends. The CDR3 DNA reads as TGTGCCAGCAGTTTATCGGGGAGTCCACCCCTCCACTTT. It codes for CASSLSGSPPLHF.

CDR3 sequence: CASSAGGSYTIYF. CDR3 in DNA: TGTGCCAGCAGCGCCGGGGGTTCGTACACCATATATTTT. V and J are TRBV9 and TRBJ1-3, with D perhaps TRBD1 (5 bases). V was clipped by 3 bases and J by 8 bases, with 12 bases between them. Germline V gene lookup returns CDR1 SGDLS and CDR2 YYNGEE. The CDR3 sequence is 13 residues long.

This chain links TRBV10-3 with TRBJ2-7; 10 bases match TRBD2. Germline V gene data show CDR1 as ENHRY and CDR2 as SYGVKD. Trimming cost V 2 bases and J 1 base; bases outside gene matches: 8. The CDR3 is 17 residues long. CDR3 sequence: CAISEPLAGVFSYEQYF. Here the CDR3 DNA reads TGTGCCATCAGTGAGCCCCTAGCGGGAGTTTTTTCCTACGAGCAGTACTTC.

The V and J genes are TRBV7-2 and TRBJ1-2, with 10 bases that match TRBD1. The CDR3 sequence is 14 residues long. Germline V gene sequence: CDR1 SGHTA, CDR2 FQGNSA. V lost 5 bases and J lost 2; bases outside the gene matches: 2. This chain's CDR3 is CASSLGQGNYGYTF. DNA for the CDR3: TGTGCCAGCAGCCTGGGACAGGGGAACTATGGCTACACCTTC.

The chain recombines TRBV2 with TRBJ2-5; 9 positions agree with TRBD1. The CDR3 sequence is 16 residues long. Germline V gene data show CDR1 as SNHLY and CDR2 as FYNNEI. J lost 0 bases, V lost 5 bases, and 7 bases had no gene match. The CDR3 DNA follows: TGTGCCAGCAGTCGAATGGGACAGGGATACCAAGAGACCCAGTACTTC. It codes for CASSRMGQGYQETQYF. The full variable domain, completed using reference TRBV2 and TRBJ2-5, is EPEVTQTPSHQVTQMGQEVILRCVPISNHLYFYWYRQILGQKVEFLVSFYNNEISEKSEIFDDQFSVERPDGSNFTLKIRSTKLEDSAMYFCASSRMGQGYQETQYFGPGTRLLVL.

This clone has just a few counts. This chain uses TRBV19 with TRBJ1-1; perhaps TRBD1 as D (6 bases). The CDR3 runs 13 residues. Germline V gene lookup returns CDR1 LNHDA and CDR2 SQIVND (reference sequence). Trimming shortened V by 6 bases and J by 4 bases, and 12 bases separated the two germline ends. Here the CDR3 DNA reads TGTGCCAGTAGCGTCACAGGGATCACTGAAGCTTTCTTT. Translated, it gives CASSVTGITEAFF.

The CDR3 here is CASSEGYRRGGQYF. The CDR3 DNA follows: TGTGCCAGCAGTGAAGGGTACAGGAGAGGAGGGCAGTACTTC. The rearrangement joins TRBV6-1 to TRBJ2-5; possible D gene TRBD2, 6 bases. Germline CDR1 MNHNS, CDR2 SASEGT. The CDR3 extends over 14 amino acids. The V and J ends lost 1 base and 11 bases respectively, with 17 bases between them.

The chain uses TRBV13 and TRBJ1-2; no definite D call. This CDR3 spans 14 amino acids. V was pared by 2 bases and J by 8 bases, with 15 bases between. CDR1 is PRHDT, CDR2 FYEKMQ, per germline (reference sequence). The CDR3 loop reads CASSLSGGWVGYTF. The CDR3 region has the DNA TGTGCCAGCAGCTTATCAGGAGGGTGGGTCGGCTACACCTTC. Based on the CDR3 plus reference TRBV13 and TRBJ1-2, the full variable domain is AAGVIQSPRHLIKEKRETATLKCYPIPRHDTVYWYQQGPGQDPQFLISFYEKMQSDKGSIPDRFSAQQFSDYHSELNMSSLELGDSALYFCASSLSGGWVGYTFGSGTRLTVV.

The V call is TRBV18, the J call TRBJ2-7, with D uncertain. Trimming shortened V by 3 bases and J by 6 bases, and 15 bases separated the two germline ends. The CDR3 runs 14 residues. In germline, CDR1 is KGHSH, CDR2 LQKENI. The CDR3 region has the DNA TGTGCCAGCTCACCGGGCATGCAGTCCAGCGAGCAGTACTTC. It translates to CASSPGMQSSEQYF.

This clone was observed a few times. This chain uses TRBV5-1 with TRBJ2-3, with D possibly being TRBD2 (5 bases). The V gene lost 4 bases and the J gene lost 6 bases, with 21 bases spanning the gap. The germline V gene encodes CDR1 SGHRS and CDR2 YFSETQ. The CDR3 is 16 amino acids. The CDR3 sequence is CASSPGRTPSGDTQYF. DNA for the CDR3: TGCGCCAGCAGCCCTGGAAGGACTCCCTCCGGGGATACGCAGTATTTT.

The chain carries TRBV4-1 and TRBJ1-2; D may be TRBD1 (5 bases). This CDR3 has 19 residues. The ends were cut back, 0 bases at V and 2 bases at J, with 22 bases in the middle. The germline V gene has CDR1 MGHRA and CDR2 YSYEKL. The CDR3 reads CASSQDGAKWVLRNYGYTF. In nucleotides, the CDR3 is TGCGCCAGCAGCCAAGATGGGGCGAAATGGGTCCTCAGAAACTATGGCTACACCTTC.

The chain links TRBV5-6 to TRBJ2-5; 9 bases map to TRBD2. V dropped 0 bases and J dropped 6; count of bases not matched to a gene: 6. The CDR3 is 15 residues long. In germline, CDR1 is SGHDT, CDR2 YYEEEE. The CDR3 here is CASSLDAGGAQTQYF. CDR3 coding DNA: TGTGCCAGCAGCTTGGACGCGGGGGGGGCGCAGACCCAGTACTTC. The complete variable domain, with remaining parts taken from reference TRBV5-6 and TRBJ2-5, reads DAGVTQSPTHLIKTRGQQVTLRCSPKSGHDTVSWYQQALGQGPQFIFQYYEEEERQRGNFPDRFSGHQFPNYSSELNVNALLLGDSALYLCASSLDAGGAQTQYFGPGTRLLVL.

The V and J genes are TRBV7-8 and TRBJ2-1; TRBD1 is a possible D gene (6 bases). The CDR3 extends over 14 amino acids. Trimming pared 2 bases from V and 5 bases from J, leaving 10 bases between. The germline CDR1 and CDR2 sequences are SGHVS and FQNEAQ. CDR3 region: CASSLWGQHNEQFF. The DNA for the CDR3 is TGTGCCAGCAGCTTATGGGGGCAACACAATGAGCAGTTCTTC.

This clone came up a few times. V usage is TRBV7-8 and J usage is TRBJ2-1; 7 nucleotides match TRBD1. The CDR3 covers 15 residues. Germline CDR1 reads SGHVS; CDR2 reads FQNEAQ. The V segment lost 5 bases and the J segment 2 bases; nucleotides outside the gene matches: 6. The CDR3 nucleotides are TGTGCCAGCAGCCAGGGGGTAGGTACCTACAATGAGCAGTTCTTC. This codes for CASSQGVGTYNEQFF.